Listed here are 29 T cell receptor beta chains from one sample, sequenced in a study of cytomegalovirus exposure and HLA in healthy donors. The PCR contained 60 Vbeta and 13 Jbeta primers. Clones were read by immunoSEQ multiplex PCR, and TCRdb kept only the in-frame ones, dropping some. The top ten clones hold 0.3% of a sample with about 250,000 clones, 80% of them seen once. Sequencing was carried out using PBMCs. All receptors come from a girl aged 2-10 years in good health and CMV-seronegative.

V gene TRBV18 combines with J gene TRBJ1-4, with no clear D. Trimming cost V 3 bases and J 5 bases, with 4 bases left between them. This CDR3 is built from 12 residues. Germline loops: CDR1 KGHSH, CDR2 LQKENI. The CDR3: CASSPLNEKLFF. CDR3 sequence (DNA): TGTGCCAGCTCACCCCTCAATGAAAAACTGTTTTTT. Looking up the rest from reference TRBV18 and TRBJ1-4 gives the full variable domain: NAGVMQNPRHLVRRRGQEARLRCSPMKGHSHVYWYRQLPEEGLKFMVYLQKENIIDESGMPKERFSAEFPKEGPSILRIQQVVRGDSAAYFCASSPLNEKLFFGSGTQLSVL.

This chain joins TRBV5-6 and TRBJ1-2; D unresolved. In germline, CDR1 is SGHDT, CDR2 YYEEEE. Trimming pared 0 bases from V and 8 bases from J, leaving 8 bases between. This CDR3 has 12 amino acids. CDR3 protein: CASSLAAGGYTF. The CDR3 DNA reads TGTGCCAGCAGCTTGGCGGCGGGAGGCTACACCTTC.

This chain connects TRBV7-6 to TRBJ1-5; D might be TRBD1 (6 bases). The germline CDR1 and CDR2 sequences are SGHVS and FNYEAQ. The V end was cut by 2 bases, the J end by 4 bases, with 24 bases between. CDR3 length: 19 amino acids. CDR3 bases: TGTGCCAGCAGCTTATATCCAGGACAACCAGGGGCCCTAAATCAGCCCCAGCATTTT. It is translated as CASSLYPGQPGALNQPQHF. Together with reference TRBV7-6 and TRBJ1-5, the CDR3 gives the full variable domain: GAGVSQSPRYKVTKRGQDVALRCDPISGHVSLYWYRQALGQGPEFLTYFNYEAQQDKSGLPNDRFSAERPEGSISTLTIQRTEQRDSAMYRCASSLYPGQPGALNQPQHFGDGTRLSIL.

Only a few counts were recorded for this clone. This chain uses TRBV11-2 with TRBJ2-1; a weak D match, TRBD1 (6 bases). Germline CDR1 reads SGHAT; CDR2 reads FQNNGV. Trimming cost V 6 bases and J 12 bases, with 15 bases left between them. This CDR3 contains 12 residues. CDR3 residues: CASSPGQMGQFF. The CDR3 DNA reads TGTGCCAGCAGTCCTGGACAGATGGGGCAGTTCTTC.

This clone was detected once. The chain has TRBV5-1 and TRBJ1-1; D is unresolved. CDR1 and CDR2 (germline): SGHRS, YFSETQ. The CDR3 length is 15 residues. The V and J ends lost 2 bases and 0 bases respectively, with 11 bases between them. Here the CDR3 reads CASSFGSKLNTEAFF. DNA of the CDR3: TGCGCCAGCAGCTTCGGTTCTAAGCTGAACACTGAAGCTTTCTTT.

J is TRBJ1-1 and V is TRBV6-6; a possible D gene is TRBD1 (5 bases). The CDR3 covers 14 residues. Trimming cost V 6 bases and J 5 bases, with 16 bases left between them. Germline V gene data show CDR1 as MNHNY and CDR2 as SVGAGI (reference sequence). CDR3 amino acids: CASRRDRRVTEAFF. The CDR3 region has the DNA TGTGCCAGCAGGCGGGACCGGAGGGTAACTGAAGCTTTCTTT.

The rearrangement links TRBV7-9 to TRBJ2-5; TRBD1 aligns across 9 bases. Per germline, CDR1 SEHNR and CDR2 FQNEAQ (reference sequence). J lost 4 bases, V lost 5 bases, and 5 bases had no gene match. This CDR3 is 14 amino acids long. The CDR3 loop reads CASSLQGAGETQYF. The CDR3 DNA reads TGTGCCAGCAGCCTACAGGGGGCTGGAGAGACCCAGTACTTC.

V is TRBV9 and J is TRBJ2-3, with 11 bases matching TRBD2. CDR3 length: 17 residues. Germline V gene data show CDR1 as SGDLS and CDR2 as YYNGEE. V dropped 0 bases and J dropped 2; count of bases not matched to a gene: 5. CDR3 sequence: CASSVVSSGGTTDTQYF. In DNA, the CDR3 is TGTGCCAGCAGCGTAGTTTCTAGCGGGGGGACCACAGATACGCAGTATTTT.

The chain recombines TRBV5-4 with TRBJ2-5; TRBD1 might be the D (6 bases). CDR1 and CDR2 (germline): SGHNT, YYREEE (reference sequence). Trimming removed 0 bases from V and 7 bases from J, with 13 bases in between. CDR3 length: 14 amino acids. In nucleotides, the CDR3 is TGTGCCAGCAGCTTGGCTGGGGGCGCGAGGACCCAGTACTTC. This sequence encodes CASSLAGGARTQYF.

The chain recombines TRBV25-1 with TRBJ2-1; 7 bases are shared with TRBD1. Per the germline V gene, CDR1 is MGHDK and CDR2 is SYGVNS. Trimming at V came to 0 bases and at J to 4 bases, leaving 6 bases not matched to a gene. The CDR3 spans 16 residues. The CDR3: CASSEYSQGRYNEQFF. CDR3 DNA sequence: TGTGCCAGCAGTGAATATTCACAGGGGAGATACAATGAGCAGTTCTTC.

The CDR3 bases are TGTGCCAGCAGGTACCGGGACAGGGGAAATGGTCCCTATGGCTACACCTTC. Residues: CASRYRDRGNGPYGYTF. The chain joins TRBV5-8 to TRBJ1-2, with TRBD1 matching over 10 bases. Germline loops: CDR1 SGHTS, CDR2 YDEGEE. This CDR3 has 17 residues. The J segment lost 4 bases and the V segment lost 5 bases, leaving 14 bases of the junction unmatched.

This chain connects TRBV5-1 to TRBJ2-6, with TRBD1 matching 8 bases. The germline V gene has CDR1 SGHRS and CDR2 YFSETQ. With V trimmed by 3 bases and J by 1 base, 6 bases remained unmatched. CDR3 length: 17 amino acids. The CDR3 loop is CASSSGQGNSGANVLTF. CDR3 nucleotide sequence: TGCGCCAGCAGCTCCGGACAGGGTAATTCTGGGGCCAACGTCCTGACTTTC.

The chain combines TRBV7-3 with TRBJ2-1, with 8 nucleotides matching TRBD2. Germline V gene data show CDR1 as SGHTA and CDR2 as FQGTGA. The CDR3 runs to 15 residues. The V gene end was trimmed by 6 bases and the J gene end by 0 bases; junction bases not matched to a gene: 4. CDR3 in DNA: TGTGCCAGCAGACTCAGCGGGAGCTCCTACAATGAGCAGTTCTTC. This codes for CASRLSGSSYNEQFF.

The chain has TRBV9 and TRBJ1-1; D unclear. V lost 0 bases to trimming and J lost 1 base, with 13 bases between them. The CDR3 has 16 residues. Germline V CDR1 and CDR2: SGDLS, YYNGEE. The DNA of the CDR3 is TGTGCCAGCAGCGTAGTCCCCCGGGGAAAGAACACTGAAGCTTTCTTT. It is translated as CASSVVPRGKNTEAFF.

This clone came up a few times. V gene TRBV5-6 combines with J gene TRBJ1-1, with 7 nucleotides matching TRBD1. The CDR3 is 17 amino acids. Germline lookup yields CDR1 SGHDT and CDR2 YYEEEE. Unmatched junction bases numbered 9, after V lost 1 base and J lost 0 bases. Written as DNA, the CDR3 is TGTGCCAGCAGCTTGTCTGGCAGGGGGATTATGAACACTGAAGCTTTCTTT. As protein: CASSLSGRGIMNTEAFF.

The chain joins TRBV7-2 to TRBJ2-3; TRBD2 matches 10 bases. The CDR3 loop spans 17 amino acids. CDR1 and CDR2 from the germline V gene are SGHTA and FQGNSA. The junction had 10 bases not matched to a gene; V was cut back by 5 bases and J by 2 bases. This chain's CDR3 is CASSPGSGRVHTDTQYF. The CDR3 DNA sequence: TGTGCCAGCAGCCCAGGGAGCGGGAGGGTGCACACAGATACGCAGTATTTT.

The chain recombines TRBV2 with TRBJ1-6; D remains ambiguous. The germline gives CDR1 SNHLY, CDR2 FYNNEI. V shed 4 bases and J shed 0 bases, with 7 bases lying between them. The CDR3 covers 15 residues. The CDR3 spells CASSGTHSYNSPLHF. The CDR3 coding sequence is TGTGCCAGCAGTGGAACTCACTCCTATAATTCACCCCTCCACTTT.

The sample holds a few counts of this clone. V is TRBV6-1 and J is TRBJ2-7, with D possibly TRBD2 on 6 matching bases. There are 13 residues in the CDR3. V was shortened by 5 bases and J by 4 bases, with 12 bases between the two germline ends. The germline V gene has CDR1 MNHNS and CDR2 SASEGT. The DNA for the CDR3 is TGTGCCAGCAGTACGGGAGACCGGTACGAGCAGTACTTC. Protein sequence: CASSTGDRYEQYF.

V usage is TRBV28 and J usage is TRBJ2-5; 12 bases agree with TRBD2. Trimming cost V 5 bases and J 3 bases; bases outside gene matches: 10. Germline CDR1 and CDR2: MDHEN and SYDVKM. The CDR3 is 17 amino acids. The CDR3 reads CASSPQGTSGWKETQYF. CDR3 bases: TGTGCCAGCAGTCCCCAGGGGACTAGCGGGTGGAAAGAGACCCAGTACTTC.

The J gene is TRBJ1-5, the V gene TRBV6-1; D is uncertain. CDR1 is MNHNS, CDR2 SASEGT, per germline. The CDR3 has 15 residues. V lost 7 bases and J 1 base, leaving 14 bases between the germline ends. CDR3 sequence (DNA): TGTGCCAGCACACGGGAGGGAAGGAGCAATCAGCCCCAGCATTTT. Residues: CASTREGRSNQPQHF.

The V gene is TRBV18, the J gene TRBJ1-1; TRBD1 aligns across 10 bases. Trimming removed 4 bases from V and 7 bases from J; junction bases left unmatched: 9. CDR1 is KGHSH, CDR2 LQKENI, per germline. This CDR3 has 15 residues. The CDR3 loop reads CASSRFRDRGFEAFF. For the CDR3, the DNA is TGTGCCAGCTCACGTTTCCGGGACAGGGGCTTTGAAGCTTTCTTT.

The J gene is TRBJ1-2, the V gene TRBV5-1, with a weak D call TRBD1 (5 bases). The CDR3 is 13 amino acids. From germline, CDR1 is SGHRS and CDR2 YFSETQ. V shed 4 bases and J shed 6 bases, with 13 bases lying between them. The CDR3, as DNA: TGCGCCAGCAGCCCGCGCGGAGGGGATGGCTACACCTTC. It specifies CASSPRGGDGYTF.

The gene calls are TRBV5-4 and TRBJ1-6, with D perhaps matching TRBD1 (6 bases). CDR1 SGHNT and CDR2 YYREEE come from the germline V gene (reference sequence). The V and J ends lost 2 bases and 5 bases respectively, with 17 bases between them. This CDR3 is 17 amino acids long. DNA of the CDR3: TGTGCCAGCAGCTTTGGGGGAGGGGGGTTTGATAATTCACCCCTCCACTTT. It is translated as CASSFGGGGFDNSPLHF.

The V call is TRBV9, the J call TRBJ1-1, with D perhaps TRBD1 (5 bases). V was clipped by 4 bases and J by 4 bases, with 17 bases between them. The CDR3 consists of 15 residues. The germline V gene encodes CDR1 SGDLS and CDR2 YYNGEE. The chain's CDR3 is CASSLRGEGLTEAFF. The DNA of the CDR3 is TGTGCCAGCAGCCTCCGCGGGGAGGGACTCACTGAAGCTTTCTTT.

J is TRBJ2-6 and V is TRBV7-6; 7 bases align to TRBD2. The CDR3 has 18 amino acids. Germline V gene sequence: CDR1 SGHVS, CDR2 FNYEAQ. Germline trimming cut 2 bases from V and 0 bases from J; bases unmatched to any gene: 7. CDR3 sequence (DNA): TGTGCCAGCAGCTTATATATAGCGGGCGCCTCTGGGGCCAACGTCCTGACTTTC. It yields the protein CASSLYIAGASGANVLTF.

The chain combines TRBV7-8 with TRBJ2-5; possible D gene TRBD1, 6 bases. The CDR3 runs 13 residues. V was clipped by 6 bases and J by 4 bases, with 12 bases between them. Germline V gives CDR1 SGHVS, CDR2 FQNEAQ. CDR3 sequence reads: CASSTWTVETQYF. For the CDR3, the DNA is TGTGCCAGCAGTACATGGACAGTAGAGACCCAGTACTTC.

The V gene is TRBV27, the J gene TRBJ2-1, with D perhaps matching TRBD1 (6 bases). The CDR3 consists of 14 residues. CDR1 and CDR2 from the germline V gene are MNHEY and SMNVEV (reference sequence). Trimming left V 5 bases short and J 4 bases short, with 12 bases between. The CDR3 loop reads CASSDRDTYNEQFF. The CDR3 DNA follows: TGTGCCAGCAGTGACCGGGACACATACAATGAGCAGTTCTTC.

This clone has just a few counts. This chain links TRBV5-8 with TRBJ1-3; TRBD1 is a possible D gene (6 bases). The CDR3 consists of 16 residues. Germline V CDR1 and CDR2: SGHTS, YDEGEE. The V and J ends lost 1 base and 0 bases respectively, with 11 bases between them. CDR3 in DNA: TGTGCCAGCAGCTTGACAGGGACCTTCTCTGGAAACACCATATATTTT. It yields the protein CASSLTGTFSGNTIYF.

CDR3 amino acids: CASSTRNEQFF. The DNA of the CDR3 is TGTGCCAGCAGCACGAGGAATGAGCAGTTCTTC. The chain combines TRBV11-2 with TRBJ2-1, with D unclear. There are 11 residues in the CDR3. Germline V CDR1 and CDR2: SGHAT, FQNNGV. Trimming cost V 5 bases and J 7 bases, with 6 bases left between them.